This T cell receptor beta chain was retrieved from a study of Ad26.COV2.S vaccination and SARS-CoV-2 variants. The wider study: Each vaccinee took Ad26.COV2.S intramuscularly, once or twice 56 days apart.

Study results and caveats: Similar non-spike TCR breadth was seen in vaccine and placebo recipients. Spike-specific CD8+ and CD4+ T cell responses reportedly showed substantial breadth after vaccination.

Profiled with immunoSEQ multiplex PCR; TCRdb holds only in-frame clones, not every one. The table shows 350,000 to 450,000 clones, with 80% to 95% occurring only once. The V end was cut by 5 bases, the J end by 1 base, with 11 bases between. In germline, CDR1 is SGHDN, CDR2 FVKESK. The CDR3 is made up of 14 amino acids. Specified treatment: about 20 received Ad26.COV2.S at low or high dose, single or two shots; about five received placebo; per-sample allocation not given. Samples came from day 63 after the first vaccine or placebo injection. A remark on this clone: The antigen is undetermined.

The specimen comprised peripheral blood, sampled in a trial of Ad26.COV2.S vaccine versus placebo. The sequence was collected from a person between 18 and 60 years old who received the Ad26.COV2.S COVID-19 vaccine or a placebo. The rearrangement joins TRBV14 to TRBJ2-5; possible D gene TRBD1, 6 bases. The CDR3 sequence is CASSNRDTQETQYF. In DNA form, the CDR3 reads TGTGCCAGCAGCAACCGGGACACCCAAGAGACCCAGTACTTC.